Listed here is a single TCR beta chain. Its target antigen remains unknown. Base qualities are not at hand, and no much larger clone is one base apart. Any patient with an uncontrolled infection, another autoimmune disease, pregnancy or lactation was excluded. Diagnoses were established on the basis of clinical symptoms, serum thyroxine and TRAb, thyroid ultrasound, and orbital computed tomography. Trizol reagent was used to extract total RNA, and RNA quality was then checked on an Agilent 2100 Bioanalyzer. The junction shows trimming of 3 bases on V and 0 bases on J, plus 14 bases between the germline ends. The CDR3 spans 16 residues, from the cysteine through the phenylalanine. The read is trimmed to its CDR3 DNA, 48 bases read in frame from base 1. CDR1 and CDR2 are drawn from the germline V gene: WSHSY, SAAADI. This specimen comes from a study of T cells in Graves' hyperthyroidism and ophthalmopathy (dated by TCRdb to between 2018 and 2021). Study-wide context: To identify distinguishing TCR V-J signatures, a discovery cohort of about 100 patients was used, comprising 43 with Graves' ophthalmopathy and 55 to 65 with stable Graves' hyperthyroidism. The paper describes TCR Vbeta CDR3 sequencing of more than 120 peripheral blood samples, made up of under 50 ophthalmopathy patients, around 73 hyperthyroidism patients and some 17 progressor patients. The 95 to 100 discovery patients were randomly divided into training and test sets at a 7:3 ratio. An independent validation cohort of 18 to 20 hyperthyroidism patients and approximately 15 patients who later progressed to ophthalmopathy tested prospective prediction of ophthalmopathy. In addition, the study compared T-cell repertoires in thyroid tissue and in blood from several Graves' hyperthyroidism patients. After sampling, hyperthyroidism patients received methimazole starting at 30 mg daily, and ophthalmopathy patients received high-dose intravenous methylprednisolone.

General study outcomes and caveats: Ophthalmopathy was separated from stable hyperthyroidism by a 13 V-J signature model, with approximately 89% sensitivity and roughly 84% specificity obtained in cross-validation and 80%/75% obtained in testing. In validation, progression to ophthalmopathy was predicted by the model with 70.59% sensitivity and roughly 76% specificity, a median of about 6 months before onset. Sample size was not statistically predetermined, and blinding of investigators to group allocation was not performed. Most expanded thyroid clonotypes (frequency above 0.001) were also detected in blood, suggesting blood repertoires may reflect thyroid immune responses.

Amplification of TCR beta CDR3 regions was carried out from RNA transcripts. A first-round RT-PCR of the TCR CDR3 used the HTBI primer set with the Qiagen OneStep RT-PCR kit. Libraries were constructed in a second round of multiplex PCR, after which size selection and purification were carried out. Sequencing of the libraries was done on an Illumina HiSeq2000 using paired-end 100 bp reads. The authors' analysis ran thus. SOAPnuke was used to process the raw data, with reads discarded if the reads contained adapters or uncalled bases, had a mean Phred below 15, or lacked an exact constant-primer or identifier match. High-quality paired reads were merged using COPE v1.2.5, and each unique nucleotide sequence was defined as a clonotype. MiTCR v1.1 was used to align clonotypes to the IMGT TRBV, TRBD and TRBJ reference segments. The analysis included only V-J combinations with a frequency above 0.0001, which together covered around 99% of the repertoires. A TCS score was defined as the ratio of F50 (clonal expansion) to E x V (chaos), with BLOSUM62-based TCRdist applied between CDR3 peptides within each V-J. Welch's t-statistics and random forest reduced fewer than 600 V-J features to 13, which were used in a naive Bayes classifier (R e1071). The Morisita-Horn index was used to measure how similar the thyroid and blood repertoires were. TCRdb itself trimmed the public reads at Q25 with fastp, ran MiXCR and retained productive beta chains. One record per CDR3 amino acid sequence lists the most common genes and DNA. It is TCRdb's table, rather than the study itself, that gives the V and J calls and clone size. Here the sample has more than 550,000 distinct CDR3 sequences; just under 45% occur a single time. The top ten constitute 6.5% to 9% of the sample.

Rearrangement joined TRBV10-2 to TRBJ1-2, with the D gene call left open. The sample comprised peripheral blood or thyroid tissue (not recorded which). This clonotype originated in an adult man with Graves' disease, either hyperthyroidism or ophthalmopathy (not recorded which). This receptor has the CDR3 CASSELRVPSNYGYTF. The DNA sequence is TGCGCCAGCAGTGAACTAAGGGTTCCCTCTAACTATGGCTACACCTTC.